This T cell receptor (beta chain) originates from a study of blood T cell repertoires in COVID-19. Study details: PBMCs, B-cell-depleted T cells, or T cells were the source of the cDNA or gDNA that made up the material.

V was cut by 7 bases and J by 3 bases, with 10 bases left in between. The CDR3 runs to 12 residues. CDR1 and CDR2 (germline): MDHEN, SYDVKM. Profiled with immunoSEQ multiplex PCR; TCRdb holds only in-frame clones, not every one. The table shows over 200,000 clones, with roughly 80% occurring only once. V gene TRBV28 combines with J gene TRBJ2-7; TRBD1 is a possible D gene (6 bases). The source material was peripheral blood. The TCR originated in a human donor in a cohort sampled during active COVID-19. The CDR3: CASKDSFYEQYF. The CDR3 DNA sequence: TGTGCCAGCAAGGACAGTTTCTACGAGCAGTACTTC.